This TCR beta chain was sequenced in a study of T-cell reconstitution after alpha-beta-depleted transplantation in children. Unique molecular identifiers were built into the TCRbeta library. TCRdb passed the PCR reads through MiXCR, listing each CDR3 protein once. Of about 370,000 distinct CDR3 sequences listed, around 21% were seen once; the top ten hold around 4%. The ends lost 8 bases at V and 3 bases at J; junction bases unmatched: 5. The CDR3 has 15 residues. Germline V gene lookup returns CDR1 MNHNS and CDR2 SASEGT. This clonotype was detected a few times. This sequence joins TRBV6-1 and TRBJ2-3, with 13 positions matching TRBD2. The material was PBMCs from the stem cell graft donor, obtained from the stem cell graft. The sequence was obtained from a human donor who donated a stem cell graft to a child with acute myeloid leukemia. CDR3 DNA: TGTGCCAGCCTCACTAGCGGGAGGGATACAGATACGCAGTATTTT. As protein: CASLTSGRDTDTQYF.